The entry that follows covers one T cell receptor (beta chain) sequence. CDR1 and CDR2 from the germline V gene are LNHDA and SQIVND (reference sequence). With V trimmed by 6 bases and J by 2 bases, 6 bases remained unmatched. The CDR3 covers 15 residues. TCRdb's table, derived via immunoSEQ multiplex PCR, lists solely in-frame clones and lacks some. The sample holds around 500,000 clones, approximately 90% seen once. These data originate in a study of blood T cell repertoires in COVID-19. Sequences were obtained from PBMCs or T cells enriched from blood (not recorded which). The sequence was collected from a woman in her fifties or sixties who had recovered from COVID-19. The chain combines TRBV19 with TRBJ1-5; 8 nucleotides agree with TRBD1. CDR3 sequence: CASRKQGGGNQPQHF. The DNA for the CDR3 is TGTGCCAGTAGAAAACAGGGGGGCGGCAATCAGCCCCAGCATTTT.